These T cell receptor beta chains were read from a single sample in a study of OX40 agonist ivuxolimab in advanced cancers. Clones were read by immunoSEQ multiplex PCR, and TCRdb kept only the in-frame ones, dropping some. The sample lists 55,000 to 75,000 clones, 80% to 90% seen once, with around 0.73% in the top ten. Here the sequenced sample was CD4+ or CD8+ T cells sorted from blood, taken in a trial of the OX40 agonist ivuxolimab. All receptors derive from an adult with an advanced solid tumor such as melanoma, head and neck, liver or kidney cancer. Each CDR3 is given with its conserved first and last residue.

>15|TRBJ2-7|TRBV7-3
CASSSTTGTLSEQYF
>14|TRBJ2-3|TRBV5-1
CASSPSTSTDTQYF
>17|TRBJ2-1|TRBV7-2
CASRILAGGPIGNEQFF
>13|TRBJ2-7|TRBV2
CASRDSNSYEQYF
>13|TRBJ1-2|TRBV19
CASSRQGIDGYTF
>15|TRBJ2-3|TRBV19
CASSLHRGGTDTQYF
>15|TRBJ2-7|TRBV28
CASSWTSGSPYEQYF
>15|TRBJ1-5|TRBV19
CASSLGTGFNQPQHF
>17|TRBJ2-3|TRBV27
CASSPPGQGSSTDTQYF
>15|TRBJ2-2|TRBV2
CASRNRAAGTGELFF
>16|TRBJ2-1|TRBV7-2
CASSLAASGLWNEQFF
>16|TRBJ1-1|TRBV15
CATSRDQGRGNTEAFF
>14|TRBJ1-1|TRBV6-5
CASSYSRTRTEAFF
>14|TRBJ1-6|TRBV7-9
CASRPTGVNSPLHF
>13|TRBJ1-2|TRBV30
CAWRGQGVSGYTF
>15|TRBJ2-3|TRBV30
CAWSNGLVSPDTQYF
>17|TRBJ2-3|TRBV19
CASSMTSGRLTADTQYF